These 17 T cell receptor beta chains share one sample of origin, sequenced in a study of regulatory T cells in long-lasting Graves disease. The time point denotes: newly diagnosed GD, antithyroid drugs for less than 3 months. From RNA extracted from PBMCs, the TCR library was made. Relying on iRepertoire HTBI primers and Arm-PCR of CDR3 regions, the team built TCR beta libraries. Each CDR3 protein gets one entry after TCRdb re-called the multiplex PCR reads with MiXCR. The sample lists a few hundred thousand distinct CDR3 sequences; approximately 15% were seen once. Separately, the same data were catalogued under a study of T cells in Graves' hyperthyroidism and ophthalmopathy.

This specimen consisted of peripheral blood mononuclear cells (PBMCs), obtained at new diagnosis, from a patient treated with antithyroid drugs. These receptors originate from a man aged 25-45 years with Graves disease.

This clonotype was seen ten or more times. The rearrangement joins TRBV5-1 to TRBJ1-1; D gene ambiguous. Germline loops: CDR1 SGHRS, CDR2 YFSETQ. CDR3 size: 14 residues. V was shortened by 4 bases and J by 1 base, with 11 bases between the two germline ends. For the CDR3, the DNA is TGCGCCAGCAGCGCCACCGGGAAGAACACTGAAGCTTTCTTT. Its protein is CASSATGKNTEAFF.

This clonotype was seen only a few times. The chain employs TRBV4-1 and TRBJ1-5; D not resolved. Trimming left V 3 bases short and J 6 bases short, with 9 bases between. The CDR3 totals 13 residues. Germline CDR1 MGHRA, CDR2 YSYEKL. CDR3 in amino acids: CASSQGPGQPQHF. In DNA form, the CDR3 reads TGCGCCAGCAGCCAGGGCCCCGGTCAGCCCCAGCATTTT.

The chain employs TRBV10-3 and TRBJ1-1; D may be TRBD1 (5 bases). The germline CDR1 and CDR2 sequences are ENHRY and SYGVKD. V was trimmed by 4 bases and J by 5 bases, leaving 17 bases between them. The CDR3 runs to 15 residues. CDR3 amino acids: CAISVRQTEETEAFF. CDR3 nucleotide sequence: TGTGCCATCAGTGTTAGACAGACAGAAGAAACTGAAGCTTTCTTT.

The chain couples TRBV6-1 to TRBJ2-7; D unresolved. V lost 8 bases and J 6 bases, leaving 14 bases between the germline ends. CDR1 MNHNS and CDR2 SASEGT come from the germline V gene. The CDR3 is 12 residues long. The CDR3, as DNA: TGTGCCAGCTCCCCCCTCCCGGGCGAGCAGTACTTC. Protein product: CASSPLPGEQYF.

In this sample, this clonotype turned up many times. V usage is TRBV12-3 or TRBV12-4 and J usage is TRBJ2-3, with D possibly matching TRBD1 (6 bases). This CDR3 region has 13 residues. V lost 4 bases and J lost 10, with 15 bases in between. CDR3 sequence (DNA): TGTGCCAGCAGTTCTCTGGGGGCAGGGGCGCAGTATTTT. Translation: CASSSLGAGAQYF.

In regard to this clonotype: A read error may explain this, as a much larger clone is one base away. This chain joins TRBV10-3 and TRBJ2-7; D ambiguous. The V and J ends lost 4 bases and 5 bases respectively, with 9 bases between them. The CDR3 loop spans 12 amino acids. CDR1 and CDR2 from the germline V gene are ENHRY and SYGVKD. The CDR3 nucleotides read TGTGCCATCAGTGGGGCCAATAACGAGCAGTACTTC. Amino acids: CAISGANNEQYF.

This clonotype has more than one count but fewer than ten. The chain recombines TRBV27 with TRBJ2-7; D possibly corresponds to TRBD1 (5 bases). Germline V CDR1 and CDR2: MNHEY, SMNVEV (reference sequence). The CDR3 is made up of 13 amino acids. The V gene lost 3 bases and the J gene lost 3 bases, with 9 bases spanning the gap. CDR3 region: CASSFTGNYEQYF. The DNA for the CDR3 is TGTGCCAGCAGTTTCACAGGAAACTACGAGCAGTACTTC.

This clonotype was seen repeatedly, ten times or more. The chain links TRBV12-3 or TRBV12-4 to TRBJ1-1; a possible D gene is TRBD1 (5 bases). V was pared by 5 bases and J by 9 bases, with 16 bases between. The CDR3 has 13 residues. The CDR3 coding sequence is TGTGCCAGCAGTCCGAGCGGGGGGGTCAAAGCTTTCTTT. This codes for CASSPSGGVKAFF.

There are many counts of this clonotype. V gene TRBV9 combines with J gene TRBJ2-7; TRBD1 matches at 8 bases. Germline V gives CDR1 SGDLS, CDR2 YYNGEE. Trimming at V came to 0 bases and at J to 3 bases, leaving 5 bases not matched to a gene. This CDR3 spans 15 amino acids. The DNA for the CDR3 is TGTGCCAGCAGCGTAGCAGGGGGCGCAGACTACGAGCAGTACTTC. The encoded protein is CASSVAGGADYEQYF.

In the case of this clonotype: A much larger clone lies one base from this, so it may be a read error. The J gene is TRBJ2-1, the V gene TRBV13; 8 bases line up with TRBD2. The CDR3 spans 14 residues. CDR1 is PRHDT and CDR2 is FYEKMQ in the germline V gene (reference sequence). The CDR3 sequence: CASSRGGSGNEQSF. As DNA, the CDR3 is TGTGCCAGCAGCCGGGGGGGGAGTGGAAATGAGCAGTCCTTC.

This clonotype has more than one count but fewer than ten. J is TRBJ2-1 and V is TRBV12-3 or TRBV12-4; 10 bases align to TRBD2. This CDR3 is 16 amino acids long. V trimming: 3 bases; J trimming: 6 bases; junction bases outside the gene matches: 8. The CDR3 DNA is TGTGCCAGCAGTTTCTGGGCTAGCGGGAGTTTCAATGAGCAGTTCTTC. It is translated as CASSFWASGSFNEQFF.

This clonotype has a count of ten or more. The chain couples TRBV24-1 to TRBJ2-2; D unresolved. V was trimmed by 5 bases and J by 1 base, leaving 7 bases between them. Germline V gene sequence: CDR1 KGHDR, CDR2 SFDVKD. The CDR3 loop spans 14 amino acids. This chain's CDR3 is CATSGRENTGELFF. The CDR3 DNA sequence: TGTGCCACCAGTGGTCGCGAGAACACCGGGGAGCTGTTTTTT.

In this sample, this clonotype turned up a few times. This chain joins TRBV3-1 and TRBJ1-2; no definite D call. Trimming stripped 0 bases from V and 4 bases from J, with 18 bases between. The V gene's germline CDR1 is LGHDT and CDR2 YNNKEL (reference sequence). The CDR3 length is 17 residues. The DNA for the CDR3 is TGTGCCAGCAGCCAAGAGATGACACCGCAACCTTTCTATGGCTACACCTTC. Encoded protein: CASSQEMTPQPFYGYTF.

With regard to this clonotype: The junction differs from germline at one of its ends, possibly a read error. The CDR3 nucleotides are TGTGCCAGCAGCTCTTTCGTGGGAGGAGGCACAGGTACGCAGTATTTT. This codes for CASSSFVGGGTGTQYF. The chain combines TRBV13 with TRBJ2-3; D is perhaps TRBD2 (6 bases). The CDR3 sequence is 16 residues long. Germline lookup yields CDR1 PRHDT and CDR2 FYEKMQ (reference sequence).

A remark on this clonotype: This may arise from a read error, as a much more abundant clone is one base away. The chain has TRBV27 and TRBJ2-3; D possibly corresponds to TRBD2 (5 bases). Germline V gene sequence: CDR1 MNHEY, CDR2 SMNVEV (reference sequence). The V end was cut by 3 bases, the J end by 1 base, with 11 bases between. This CDR3 spans 15 amino acids. CDR3 in DNA: TGTGCCAGCAGTTTCGGGGTTCGTGGCACAGATACGCAGTATTTT. Its protein is CASSFGVRGTDTQYF.

This clonotype was counted ten times or more. The chain has TRBV12-3 or TRBV12-4 and TRBJ2-7, with 7 bases lining up with TRBD1. The trim removed 5 bases at V and 4 bases at J, leaving 8 bases unmatched. The CDR3 totals 14 residues. CDR3 residues: CASSGTADRYEQYF. The CDR3 DNA follows: TGTGCCAGCAGTGGGACAGCCGACCGTTACGAGCAGTACTTC.

CDR3 sequence reads: CASSPGPDRITYNEQFF. The CDR3, as DNA: TGCGCCAGCAGCCCCGGGCCTGACAGGATTACCTACAATGAGCAGTTCTTC. The chain has TRBV5-1 and TRBJ2-1; D perhaps matches TRBD1 (6 bases). The CDR3 is 17 residues long. Germline lookup yields CDR1 SGHRS and CDR2 YFSETQ. V lost 4 bases and J lost 2, with 19 bases in between.